The 25 T cell receptor beta chains reported below all come from one sample, sequenced in a study of cytomegalovirus exposure and HLA in healthy donors. Amplification used 60 Vbeta primers and 13 Jbeta primers. Method: immunoSEQ multiplex PCR; TCRdb's copy keeps in-frame clones and lacks some. In the table there are approximately 220,000 clones, roughly 75% of which are singletons. Sequencing used PBMCs. These receptors were obtained from a woman under 40 in good health and CMV-seronegative.

The chain uses TRBV7-9 and TRBJ1-6; weak D call: TRBD1 (6 bases). CDR1 and CDR2 (germline): SEHNR, FQNEAQ (reference sequence). V was cut by 3 bases and J by 10 bases, with 10 bases left in between. The CDR3 has 13 amino acids. The DNA for the CDR3 is TGTGCCAGCAGCTTTTCAGGGGACTCACCCCTCCACTTT. It codes for CASSFSGDSPLHF.

This clone was seen at least ten times. This sequence joins TRBV30 and TRBJ1-1; weak D call: TRBD1 (5 bases). The CDR3 has 13 amino acids. CDR1 and CDR2 (germline): GTSNPN, SVGIG (reference sequence). Trimming took 6 bases from V and 0 from J, leaving 11 bases between them. CDR3 sequence reads: CACLGVMNTEAFF. In DNA, the CDR3 is TGTGCCTGCTTAGGGGTCATGAACACTGAAGCTTTCTTT.

The chain couples TRBV6-5 to TRBJ2-3; TRBD2 matches at 8 bases. The CDR3 has 16 amino acids. Germline V CDR1 and CDR2: MNHEY, SVGAGI. Trimming took 1 base from V and 5 from J; bases not matched to a gene: 8. The CDR3 loop reads CASSYWGSGGRDTQYF. CDR3 nucleotide sequence: TGTGCCAGCAGTTACTGGGGAAGCGGGGGAAGAGATACGCAGTATTTT.

The J gene is TRBJ1-2, the V gene TRBV16, with D possibly matching TRBD1 (6 bases). Germline CDR1 KGHSY, CDR2 FQNENV. The CDR3 length is 15 residues. The germline V and J ends were trimmed by 1 base and 4 bases, with 13 bases remaining between them. The CDR3 is CASSQWGPPSYGYTF. The DNA of the CDR3 is TGTGCCAGCAGCCAATGGGGGCCCCCCTCCTATGGCTACACCTTC.

The V gene is TRBV4-1, the J gene TRBJ2-3; TRBD2 aligns across 12 bases. The V gene end was trimmed by 4 bases and the J gene end by 2 bases; junction bases not matched to a gene: 1. The CDR3 spans 15 residues. The germline CDR1 and CDR2 sequences are MGHRA and YSYEKL. In DNA form, the CDR3 reads TGCGCCAGCAGCCGGACTAGCGGGGACACAGATACGCAGTATTTT. It encodes CASSRTSGDTDTQYF.

The rearrangement uses TRBV19 and TRBJ2-5; TRBD1 is a possible D gene (6 bases). The length of the CDR3 is 14 residues. With 4 bases removed from V and 2 bases from J, the gap between germline ends came to 11 bases. The germline V gene encodes CDR1 LNHDA and CDR2 SQIVND (reference sequence). The CDR3 spells CASSTTGTQETQYF. The CDR3 DNA sequence: TGTGCCAGTAGTACGACAGGTACTCAAGAGACCCAGTACTTC.

This rearrangement joins TRBV7-3 to TRBJ1-1; TRBD1 might be the D (5 bases). The CDR3 loop spans 13 amino acids. The germline gives CDR1 SGHTA, CDR2 FQGTGA. V lost 6 bases to trimming and J lost 5 bases, with 13 bases between them. CDR3 amino acids: CASSVGASTEAFF. CDR3 nucleotides: TGTGCCAGCAGTGTAGGGGCGTCGACTGAAGCTTTCTTT.

The chain employs TRBV7-2 and TRBJ2-7; TRBD1 agrees at 8 bases. J lost 3 bases, V lost 4 bases, and 5 bases had no gene match. The CDR3 spans 14 residues. Germline V CDR1 and CDR2: SGHTA, FQGNSA. CDR3 nucleotide sequence: TGTGCCAGCAGCTCCCAGGGGGCTGGCTACGAGCAGTACTTC. Its translation is CASSSQGAGYEQYF. Variable domain in full (rest from reference TRBV7-2 and TRBJ2-7): GAGVSQSPSNKVTEKGKDVELRCDPISGHTALYWYRQSLGQGLEFLIYFQGNSAPDKSGLPSDRFSAERTGGSVSTLTIQRTQQEDSAVYLCASSSQGAGYEQYFGPGTRLTVT.

V usage is TRBV5-8 and J usage is TRBJ2-7, with TRBD1 identical over 8 bases. CDR3 length: 17 amino acids. From germline, CDR1 is SGHTS and CDR2 YDEGEE. The J segment lost 3 bases and the V segment lost 0 bases, leaving 11 bases of the junction unmatched. The CDR3 loop reads CASSLGPIQGVSYEQYF. The CDR3 DNA follows: TGTGCCAGCAGCTTGGGTCCAATACAGGGGGTGAGCTACGAGCAGTACTTC. The full variable domain, with the rest looked up from reference TRBV5-8 and TRBJ2-7, is EAGVTQSPTHLIKTRGQQATLRCSPISGHTSVYWYQQALGLGLQFLLWYDEGEERNRGNFPPRFSGRQFPNYSSELNVNALELEDSALYLCASSLGPIQGVSYEQYFGPGTRLTVT.

The chain links TRBV7-9 to TRBJ1-4; 8 bases align to TRBD1. Germline trimming cut 2 bases from V and 8 bases from J; bases unmatched to any gene: 7. The germline V gene encodes CDR1 SEHNR and CDR2 FQNEAQ (reference sequence). The CDR3 length is 15 residues. The CDR3: CASSLRTGRGEKLFF. The CDR3 bases are TGTGCCAGCAGCTTAAGGACAGGGAGGGGCGAAAAACTGTTTTTT.

The chain links TRBV9 to TRBJ1-3, with no clear D. The CDR3 covers 14 residues. The V gene's germline CDR1 is SGDLS and CDR2 YYNGEE. V was shortened by 2 bases and J by 0 bases, with 6 bases between the two germline ends. The CDR3 region has the DNA TGTGCCAGCAGCGTTGCAGACTCTGGAAACACCATATATTTT. It encodes CASSVADSGNTIYF.

To note about this clone: Other DNA sequences in the same sample also yield this CDR3. The chain links TRBV7-6 to TRBJ2-3, with TRBD2 matching 8 bases. Per the germline V gene, CDR1 is SGHVS and CDR2 is FNYEAQ. The CDR3 has 15 amino acids. The V gene end was trimmed by 1 base and the J gene end by 2 bases; junction bases not matched to a gene: 2. The CDR3 sequence is CASSLGGGFTDTQYF. The DNA of the CDR3 is TGTGCCAGCAGCTTAGGCGGGGGGTTCACAGATACGCAGTATTTT.

A word on this clone: Germline is not matched at one junction end, which may reflect a read error. The V and J genes are TRBV7-9 and TRBJ2-4; a weak D match, TRBD2 (5 bases). The CDR3 covers 15 residues. Germline-derived CDR1 and CDR2 are SEHNR and FQNEAQ (reference sequence). CDR3 residues: CSSSLGGLAKNIQYF. The CDR3 nucleotides are TGTTCCAGCAGCTTAGGCGGACTAGCCAAAAACATTCAGTACTTC.

The V call is TRBV29-1, the J call TRBJ2-3; D call uncertain. The length of the CDR3 is 13 residues. The germline V gene encodes CDR1 SQVTM and CDR2 ANQGSEA. V was pared by 6 bases and J by 2 bases, with 12 bases between. CDR3 sequence reads: CSVFRKHTDTQYF. CDR3 in DNA: TGCAGCGTCTTCCGAAAGCACACAGATACGCAGTATTTT.

The chain uses TRBV9 and TRBJ2-5; TRBD2 matches 11 bases. The CDR3 contains 16 residues. With 3 bases clipped from V and 5 bases from J, the junction kept 9 bases outside the gene matches. Per the germline V gene, CDR1 is SGDLS and CDR2 is YYNGEE. Here the CDR3 reads CASSADLAGGQETQYF. CDR3 DNA: TGTGCCAGCAGCGCAGACTTAGCGGGGGGGCAGGAGACCCAGTACTTC.

The chain carries TRBV5-3 and TRBJ1-2; D uncertain. TRBV5-3 is reported as an ORF; its role is uncertain. V was cut by 4 bases and J by 8 bases, with 15 bases left in between. This CDR3 has 13 residues. DNA of the CDR3: TGTGCCAGAAGCCCACAGTACGTAGGAGGCTACACCTTC. Translated: CARSPQYVGGYTF.

This clone was detected only a few times. Since a far larger clone is one base different, this is likely a read error. The chain recombines TRBV5-8 with TRBJ1-1; TRBD1 matches 9 bases. Germline V gene lookup returns CDR1 SGHTS and CDR2 YDEGEE. V shed 4 bases and J 0 bases; nucleotides not matched to a gene: 7. CDR3 length: 16 residues. In DNA, the CDR3 is TGTGCCAGCAGCCCGGTGACAGGGGGAATGAACACTGAAGCTTTCTTT. Its translation is CASSPVTGGMNTEAFF.

There are a few counts of this clone. The rearrangement links TRBV5-1 to TRBJ1-1; weak D call: TRBD1 (5 bases). The CDR3 consists of 14 residues. In germline, CDR1 is SGHRS, CDR2 YFSETQ. V lost 0 bases and J 1 base, leaving 7 bases between the germline ends. The CDR3 DNA follows: TGCGCCAGCAGCTTGGCCGACAGGAACACTGAAGCTTTCTTT. This codes for CASSLADRNTEAFF.

The rearrangement joins TRBV6-1 to TRBJ1-2, with D possibly TRBD1 on 5 matching bases. The CDR3 is 13 residues long. From germline, CDR1 is MNHNS and CDR2 SASEGT. With 6 bases removed from V and 3 bases from J, the gap between germline ends came to 11 bases. The CDR3 protein is CASRKGADYGYTF. CDR3 coding DNA: TGTGCCAGCAGAAAAGGGGCTGACTATGGCTACACCTTC.

This chain joins TRBV7-2 and TRBJ2-1; D is unresolved. The CDR3 spans 14 residues. Between the trimmed V and J ends, which lost 0 bases and 10 bases, there was a span of 13 bases. Per the germline V gene, CDR1 is SGHTA and CDR2 is FQGNSA. The CDR3 reads CASSLASTKTEQFF. CDR3 coding DNA: TGTGCCAGCAGCTTAGCGTCGACGAAGACAGAGCAGTTCTTC.

The rearrangement links TRBV7-9 to TRBJ2-7, with 7 bases that match TRBD1. The CDR3 loop spans 16 amino acids. The trim removed 1 base at V and 4 bases at J, leaving 10 bases unmatched. CDR1 is SEHNR, CDR2 FQNEAQ, per germline (reference sequence). CDR3 sequence reads: CASSLEVDRRRYEQYF. CDR3 coding DNA: TGTGCCAGCAGCTTAGAGGTGGACAGGAGGAGGTACGAGCAGTACTTC.

The rearrangement links TRBV4-1 to TRBJ1-2, with D possibly being TRBD1 (6 bases). CDR3 length: 14 amino acids. Trimming pared 4 bases from V and 6 bases from J, leaving 15 bases between. Germline V lookup: CDR1 MGHRA, CDR2 YSYEKL. The DNA for the CDR3 is TGCGCCAGCAGCCCCCTGCAGGGGAGAGATGGCTACACCTTC. It translates to CASSPLQGRDGYTF.

The CDR3 DNA reads TGCGCCAGCAGCCAAGTCGCGGGACAGGGGGGTAACGAGCAGTACTTC. The encoded protein is CASSQVAGQGGNEQYF. The chain employs TRBV4-1 and TRBJ2-7, with 11 bases lining up with TRBD1. CDR3 length: 16 amino acids. J gave up 5 bases and V 1 base, and 7 bases lay outside the gene matches. From germline, CDR1 is MGHRA and CDR2 YSYEKL.

V usage is TRBV10-1 and J usage is TRBJ2-3, with D possibly TRBD1 on 6 matching bases. Germline CDR1 is WNHNN and CDR2 is SYGVQD (reference sequence). Trimming took off 2 bases at V and 4 bases at J, with 13 bases between the two ends. CDR3 length: 15 residues. The CDR3 bases are TGCGCCAGCAGTGAGAACAGGGTTGGATCAGATACGCAGTATTTT. Encoded protein: CASSENRVGSDTQYF.

In this sample, this clone turned up a few times. V and J are TRBV6-5 and TRBJ2-3; D uncertain. V dropped 1 base and J dropped 4 bases, with 9 bases sitting between them. The CDR3 runs to 14 residues. In germline, CDR1 is MNHEY, CDR2 SVGAGI. CDR3: CASSYLSAADTQYF. The CDR3 DNA reads TGTGCCAGCAGTTACTTATCGGCGGCAGATACGCAGTATTTT.